Shown below are 20 T cell receptor beta chains from a single sample sequenced in a study of cytomegalovirus exposure and HLA in healthy donors (dated by TCRdb to about 2017). Libraries were built with the immunoSEQ multiplex PCR assay. For the multiplex PCR, a mixture combining 60 forward primers for TCR Vbeta segments and 13 reverse primers for TCR Jbeta segments was used. The source is immuneACCESS, and TCRdb retained only in-frame sequences with V and J called. Part of the clones is not carried over; for the studies checked, unresolved V genes explain less than half of this, and the remainder is unexplained. A total of around 57,000 clones appear in this sample, roughly nine tenths of them only once. The ten largest clones take up less than 1.6% of the sample. The material sequenced was PBMCs. The receptor set was obtained from a man aged 30 to 45 in good health and CMV-seropositive.

The CDR3 region has the DNA TGTGCCAGCAGCTTAAGTGGCCAGTCTAATGAAAAACTGTTTTTT. This encodes CASSLSGQSNEKLFF. This chain connects TRBV11-3 to TRBJ1-4; D unresolved. Germline CDR1 SGHNT, CDR2 YENEEA. The CDR3 has 15 amino acids. Trimming took 2 bases from V and 3 from J, leaving 10 bases between them.

About this clone: The sample holds other DNA sequences that translate to the same CDR3. The genes are TRBV7-9 and TRBJ1-5; D call uncertain. Germline values: CDR1 SEHNR, CDR2 FQNEAQ (reference sequence). This CDR3 region has 12 residues. V was shortened by 3 bases and J by 4 bases, with 4 bases between the two germline ends. The CDR3 region is CASSFPNQPQHF. The CDR3 coding sequence is TGTGCCAGCAGCTTCCCGAATCAGCCCCAGCATTTT.

CDR3 in DNA: TGTGCCAGCAGCTTACGGCCGAGGGATACGCAGTATTTT. Translated, it gives CASSLRPRDTQYF. The genes are TRBV5-6 and TRBJ2-3; D gene uncertain. Trimming cost V 2 bases and J 6 bases, with 10 bases left between them. The germline gives CDR1 SGHDT, CDR2 YYEEEE. This CDR3 is 13 amino acids long.

This clone was picked up a small number of times. V gene TRBV19 combines with J gene TRBJ2-1; 8 positions agree with TRBD2. Germline loops: CDR1 LNHDA, CDR2 SQIVND (reference sequence). The CDR3 covers 14 residues. V shed 6 bases and J 3 bases; nucleotides not matched to a gene: 4. CDR3 loop: CASSSGGVYNEQFF. In DNA, the CDR3 is TGTGCCAGTAGCTCGGGGGGGGTCTACAATGAGCAGTTCTTC.

This chain uses TRBV30 with TRBJ1-3, with 8 bases that match TRBD1. V lost 0 bases to trimming and J lost 4 bases; unmatched junction nucleotides: 8. CDR3 size: 16 residues. Germline V gene sequence: CDR1 GTSNPN, CDR2 SVGIG (reference sequence). CDR3: CAWSVYTGGLGNTIYF. CDR3 DNA sequence: TGTGCCTGGAGTGTTTACACAGGGGGGCTAGGAAACACCATATATTTT. Variable domain in full (rest from reference TRBV30 and TRBJ1-3): SQTIHQWPATLVQPVGSPLSLECTVEGTSNPNLYWYRQAAGRGLQLLFYSVGIGQISSEVPQNLSASRPQDRQFILSSKKLLLSDSGFYLCAWSVYTGGLGNTIYFGEGSWLTVV.

V and J are TRBV5-1 and TRBJ2-3, with 13 nucleotides matching TRBD2. The CDR3 has 16 amino acids. V trimming: 4 bases; J trimming: 4 bases; junction bases outside the gene matches: 6. CDR1 and CDR2 (germline): SGHRS, YFSETQ. DNA for the CDR3: TGCGCCAGCAGCCCGTTACTAGCGGGAGGGTCAGATACGCAGTATTTT. Its translation is CASSPLLAGGSDTQYF. The whole variable domain, filled in from reference TRBV5-1 and TRBJ2-3, reads KAGVTQTPRYLIKTRGQQVTLSCSPISGHRSVSWYQQTPGQGLQFLFEYFSETQRNKGNFPGRFSGRQFSNSRSEMNVSTLELGDSALYLCASSPLLAGGSDTQYFGPGTRLTVL.

The V gene is TRBV2, the J gene TRBJ2-6; D is uncertain. V was cut by 7 bases and J by 0 bases, with 16 bases left in between. CDR1 SNHLY and CDR2 FYNNEI come from the germline V gene. The CDR3 extends over 17 amino acids. In nucleotides, the CDR3 is TGTGCCAGCATGGTGGGCAGGCTAAGCTCTGGGGCCAACGTCCTGACTTTC. Encoded protein: CASMVGRLSSGANVLTF. The complete variable domain, with remaining parts taken from reference TRBV2 and TRBJ2-6, reads EPEVTQTPSHQVTQMGQEVILRCVPISNHLYFYWYRQILGQKVEFLVSFYNNEISEKSEIFDDQFSVERPDGSNFTLKIRSTKLEDSAMYFCASMVGRLSSGANVLTFGAGSRLTVL.

CDR3 protein: CASGLSGSDEQYF. For the CDR3, the DNA is TGTGCTAGTGGTTTAAGCGGGAGCGACGAGCAGTACTTC. The chain uses TRBV12-5 and TRBJ2-7, with 8 bases that match TRBD2. This CDR3 contains 13 residues. Trimming took 3 bases from V and 5 from J; bases not matched to a gene: 3. Germline CDR1 LGHNT, CDR2 FRNRAP.

The V gene is TRBV11-3, the J gene TRBJ2-6; weak D call: TRBD2 (5 bases). With 5 bases removed from V and 1 base from J, the gap between germline ends came to 9 bases. Germline CDR1 is SGHNT and CDR2 is YENEEA. The CDR3 is 15 residues long. The CDR3 reads CASSGGGSGANVLTF. The CDR3 coding sequence is TGTGCCAGCAGCGGAGGAGGTTCTGGGGCCAACGTCCTGACTTTC.

This clone was recorded only once. The chain combines TRBV5-8 with TRBJ1-5, with D tentatively TRBD1 (6 bases). This CDR3 is 14 amino acids long. Germline V gives CDR1 SGHTS, CDR2 YDEGEE. Trimming cost V 4 bases and J 5 bases, with 13 bases left between them. In DNA, the CDR3 is TGTGCCAGCAGCGGGACACATGTAGATCAGCCCCAGCATTTT. This codes for CASSGTHVDQPQHF.

The J gene is TRBJ1-3, the V gene TRBV27, with TRBD1 as a possible D gene (6 bases). Germline CDR1 is MNHEY and CDR2 is SMNVEV (reference sequence). CDR3 size: 14 residues. V was pared by 4 bases and J by 2 bases, with 9 bases between. The CDR3 DNA reads as TGTGCCAGCAGTTCCAAGGGGGCTGGAAACACCATATATTTT. Amino acids: CASSSKGAGNTIYF.

V is TRBV25-1 and J is TRBJ1-4, with D unclear. Trimming removed 0 bases at V and 3 bases at J, with 8 bases between. Germline V gives CDR1 MGHDK, CDR2 SYGVNS. This CDR3 has 15 amino acids. The DNA of the CDR3 is TGTGCCAGCAGTGAATACGAGATTCCTAATGAAAAACTGTTTTTT. This sequence encodes CASSEYEIPNEKLFF.

The sample holds a few counts of this clone. J is TRBJ1-3 and V is TRBV5-4; D not resolved. Looked up from germline, CDR1 is SGHNT and CDR2 is YYREEE (reference sequence). The CDR3 runs to 15 residues. Between the trimmed V and J ends, which lost 0 bases and 0 bases, there was a span of 7 bases. The CDR3 loop reads CASSLDSGSGNTIYF. CDR3 coding DNA: TGTGCCAGCAGCTTGGACAGCGGCTCTGGAAACACCATATATTTT. Supplemented by reference TRBV5-4 and TRBJ1-3, the full variable domain reads ETGVTQSPTHLIKTRGQQVTLRCSSQSGHNTVSWYQQALGQGPQFIFQYYREEENGRGNFPPRFSGLQFPNYSSELNVNALELDDSALYLCASSLDSGSGNTIYFGEGSWLTVV.

This CDR3 is CASSLAGWQGETQYF. The CDR3, as DNA: TGCGCCAGCAGCTTGGCGGGTTGGCAAGGCGAGACCCAGTACTTC. The chain links TRBV5-1 to TRBJ2-5; D is unclear. Germline V gives CDR1 SGHRS, CDR2 YFSETQ. The V end lost 0 bases, the J end lost 5 bases, and 14 bases lay between the germline ends. This CDR3 contains 15 residues.

The chain links TRBV13 to TRBJ1-1, with 7 bases aligning to TRBD1. Germline V lookup: CDR1 PRHDT, CDR2 FYEKMQ (reference sequence). The CDR3 contains 13 residues. Trimming cost V 4 bases and J 4 bases; bases outside gene matches: 3. The CDR3 spells CASSSGQSTEAFF. The CDR3 DNA sequence: TGTGCCAGCAGCTCGGGACAGTCCACTGAAGCTTTCTTT.

The chain is built from TRBV4-1 and TRBJ2-3; maybe TRBD2 (5 bases). CDR3 size: 16 residues. Between the trimmed V and J ends, which lost 0 bases and 5 bases, there was a span of 15 bases. Germline CDR1 is MGHRA and CDR2 is YSYEKL. This chain's CDR3 is CASSQDYPRAGDTQYF. CDR3 sequence (DNA): TGCGCCAGCAGCCAAGATTACCCTCGGGCGGGAGATACGCAGTATTTT.

This clone has only one observation. At one end, the junction sequence differs from germline, possibly due to a read error. This chain connects TRBV7-7 to TRBJ2-2, with TRBD1 matching over 7 bases. Germline V gives CDR1 SSHAT, CDR2 FNYEAQ (reference sequence). This CDR3 is built from 15 residues. CDR3 sequence reads: CASSLSRGLNGELFF. The CDR3 nucleotides are TGTGCTAGCAGCTTGTCAAGGGGGCTGAACGGGGAGCTGTTTTTT.

The J gene is TRBJ2-1, the V gene TRBV6-5; 9 positions agree with TRBD2. Trimming took 4 bases from V and 8 from J; bases not matched to a gene: 12. The CDR3 length is 16 residues. Germline V gene lookup returns CDR1 MNHEY and CDR2 SVGAGI. CDR3 region: CASSSRGSGSGDEQFF. In DNA, the CDR3 is TGTGCCAGCAGTTCCCGGGGTAGCGGGAGTGGGGATGAGCAGTTCTTC.

V gene TRBV5-5 combines with J gene TRBJ2-5; 7 nucleotides match TRBD2. The CDR3 sequence is 15 residues long. J gave up 5 bases and V 1 base, and 8 bases lay outside the gene matches. The germline V gene encodes CDR1 SGHKS and CDR2 YYEKEE (reference sequence). In nucleotides, the CDR3 is TGTGCCAGCAGCTTGAGGACTAGTCGGGCGGAGACCCAGTACTTC. This codes for CASSLRTSRAETQYF. The full variable domain, completed using reference TRBV5-5 and TRBJ2-5, is DAGVTQSPTHLIKTRGQQVTLRCSPISGHKSVSWYQQVLGQGPQFIFQYYEKEERGRGNFPDRFSARQFPNYSSELNVNALLLGDSALYLCASSLRTSRAETQYFGPGTRLLVL.

This sequence joins TRBV19 and TRBJ2-5, with D possibly matching TRBD2 (5 bases). The V end was cut by 6 bases, the J end by 5 bases, with 19 bases between. The CDR3 runs 15 residues. Looked up from germline, CDR1 is LNHDA and CDR2 is SQIVND (reference sequence). The CDR3 loop reads CASSPQTGVQETQYF. The CDR3 nucleotides read TGTGCCAGTAGCCCGCAAACCGGGGTCCAGGAGACCCAGTACTTC.